The 17 T cell receptor beta chains in this list originate from one sample, sequenced in a study of CD8+ T cells in alopecia areata (dated by TCRdb to between 2018 and 2020). Sample time point, as interpreted from the label and publication: about 5 months on oral tofacitinib. The treatment or condition label of this sample denotes: oral pan-JAK inhibitor, 5-10 mg twice daily. Preparation of the library involved the immunoSEQ multiplex PCR assay. For TCR sequencing, RNA was extracted from every sample and reverse transcribed into cDNA to serve as template. TCRdb obtained this table from immuneACCESS and retained in-frame rearrangements with V and J assigned. These tables miss some clones; where compared with another copy, unresolved V genes account for less than half of the shortfall, and the remainder is unexplained. For this sample there are fewer than 250,000 clones; approximately 61% appear just once. Over 1% of the sample is held by the ten biggest clonotypes.

This sample comprised CD4+ T cells sorted from blood, obtained at week 24, from a patient treated with tofacitinib. The receptors derive from a human donor with alopecia areata.

V is TRBV30 and J is TRBJ1-2; D might be TRBD1 (5 bases). The CDR3 covers 9 residues. Germline V gene data show CDR1 as GTSNPN and CDR2 as SVGIG (reference sequence). CDR3 sequence reads: CMEGYGYTF. The CDR3 coding sequence is TGTATGGAGGGGTATGGCTACACCTTC. Supplemented by reference TRBV30 and TRBJ1-2, the full variable domain reads SQTIHQWPATLVQPVGSPLSLECTVEGTSNPNLYWYRQAAGRGLQLLFYSVGIGQISSEVPQNLSASRPQDRQFILSSKKLLLSDSGFYLCMEGYGYTFGSGTRLTVV.

This clone was observed a single time. CDR3 protein: CSVGTSGGANEQFF. In DNA, the CDR3 is TGCAGCGTAGGAACTAGCGGGGGGGCCAATGAGCAGTTCTTC. The chain joins TRBV29-1 to TRBJ2-1; 13 nucleotides line up with TRBD2. CDR1 and CDR2 from the germline V gene are SQVTM and ANQGSEA. Germline trimming cut 6 bases from V and 6 bases from J; bases unmatched to any gene: 5. This CDR3 region has 14 residues.

This chain uses TRBV5-1 with TRBJ1-6; no clear D. CDR3 length equals 14 residues. With 1 base removed from V and 4 bases from J, the gap between germline ends came to 6 bases. Germline V lookup: CDR1 SGHRS, CDR2 YFSETQ. The CDR3: CASSLLQYNSPLHF. DNA of the CDR3: TGCGCCAGCAGCTTGTTACAGTATAATTCACCCCTCCACTTT. The full variable domain, with the rest looked up from reference TRBV5-1 and TRBJ1-6, is KAGVTQTPRYLIKTRGQQVTLSCSPISGHRSVSWYQQTPGQGLQFLFEYFSETQRNKGNFPGRFSGRQFSNSRSEMNVSTLELGDSALYLCASSLLQYNSPLHFGNGTRLTVT.

This clone has more than one count but fewer than ten. This chain connects TRBV5-6 to TRBJ1-1; D is unclear. The CDR3 contains 12 residues. Germline CDR1 is SGHDT and CDR2 is YYEEEE. V was cut by 7 bases and J by 5 bases, with 12 bases left in between. The CDR3 region is CASGRLRTEAFF. As DNA, the CDR3 is TGTGCCAGCGGACGTCTCCGGACTGAAGCTTTCTTT.

The chain carries TRBV27 and TRBJ1-5, with TRBD1 identical over 7 bases. The germline gives CDR1 MNHEY, CDR2 SMNVEV (reference sequence). J was trimmed by 2 bases and V by 6 bases; bases with no gene match: 7. The CDR3 has 15 residues. CDR3 sequence: CASSAGGQGNQPQHF. CDR3 in DNA: TGTGCCAGCAGCGCTGGCGGACAGGGCAATCAGCCCCAGCATTTT.

This chain uses TRBV30 with TRBJ1-5; D is possibly TRBD1 (6 bases). Germline V gene sequence: CDR1 GTSNPN, CDR2 SVGIG (reference sequence). Trimming shortened V by 1 base and J by 2 bases, and 12 bases separated the two germline ends. The CDR3 length is 15 residues. The CDR3 bases are TGTGCCTGGAGTGATACAGGGTACGGCAATCAGCCCCAGCATTTT. Translation: CAWSDTGYGNQPQHF. Full variable domain (missing parts from reference TRBV30 and TRBJ1-5): SQTIHQWPATLVQPVGSPLSLECTVEGTSNPNLYWYRQAAGRGLQLLFYSVGIGQISSEVPQNLSASRPQDRQFILSSKKLLLSDSGFYLCAWSDTGYGNQPQHFGDGTRLSIL.

The chain employs TRBV30 and TRBJ1-6; TRBD1 matches 8 bases. The CDR3 covers 15 residues. CDR1 is GTSNPN and CDR2 is SVGIG in the germline V gene (reference sequence). After removal of 1 base from V and 10 bases from J, the junction contained 9 bases not matched to a gene. CDR3 DNA sequence: TGTGCCTGGAGTGCTACCGGGACAGGATTATCACCCCTCCACTTT. As protein: CAWSATGTGLSPLHF.

CDR3 sequence reads: CASSPEASGAEQYF. Here the CDR3 DNA reads TGTGCCAGCAGCCCAGAGGCCAGCGGGGCTGAGCAGTACTTC. This chain links TRBV7-9 with TRBJ2-7, with 7 nucleotides matching TRBD2. V shed 5 bases, J shed 7 bases, and the junction held 11 bases outside the gene matches. This CDR3 has 14 amino acids. Germline V gene data show CDR1 as SEHNR and CDR2 as FQNEAQ (reference sequence). Variable domain in full (rest from reference TRBV7-9 and TRBJ2-7): DTGVSQNPRHKITKRGQNVTFRCDPISEHNRLYWYRQTLGQGPEFLTYFQNEAQLEKSRLLSDRFSAERPKGSFSTLEIQRTEQGDSAMYLCASSPEASGAEQYFGPGTRLTVT.

This clone has just a few counts. CDR3 DNA: TGTGCCAGCGGGAGGGGATTCAATCAGCCCCAGCATTTT. The encoded protein is CASGRGFNQPQHF. The chain has TRBV6-5 and TRBJ1-5; D is possibly TRBD1 (5 bases). CDR3 length: 13 amino acids. V lost 8 bases and J lost 3, with 11 bases in between. The germline V gene has CDR1 MNHEY and CDR2 SVGAGI.

In its sample, this clone was seen a few times. The CDR3 here is CASSPELGEKLFF. The CDR3 nucleotides read TGTGCCAGCTCACCAGAGTTGGGCGAAAAACTGTTTTTT. The V call is TRBV18, the J call TRBJ1-4; no reliable D call. CDR3 length: 13 amino acids. V dropped 2 bases and J dropped 8 bases, with 9 bases sitting between them. Germline CDR1 is KGHSH and CDR2 is LQKENI.

The CDR3 sequence: CSVGPVLGTEAFF. CDR3 in DNA: TGCAGCGTTGGGCCGGTGTTGGGTACTGAAGCTTTCTTT. The chain carries TRBV29-1 and TRBJ1-1; D unclear. Deletions cut 4 bases from V and 5 bases from J, with 14 bases between. The V gene's germline CDR1 is SQVTM and CDR2 ANQGSEA. The CDR3 sequence is 13 residues long.

The chain combines TRBV14 with TRBJ2-5; D is ambiguous. The CDR3 is made up of 14 amino acids. V gave up 1 base and J gave up 4 bases, with 10 bases separating them. Germline V gene lookup returns CDR1 SGHDN and CDR2 FVKESK. The CDR3, as DNA: TGTGCCAGCAGCCAAGCAATCGGTCGAGAGACCCAGTACTTC. Translating it yields CASSQAIGRETQYF.

This sequence joins TRBV29-1 and TRBJ2-4, with D unresolved. V was cut by 1 base and J by 7 bases, with 5 bases left in between. The germline V gene has CDR1 SQVTM and CDR2 ANQGSEA. The CDR3 covers 11 residues. CDR3 sequence (DNA): TGCAGCGTTGAAGTGCTTAACATTCAGTACTTC. Translation gives CSVEVLNIQYF.

The genes are TRBV7-6 and TRBJ1-6, with TRBD1 identical over 10 bases. Germline CDR1 SGHVS, CDR2 FNYEAQ. V gave up 5 bases and J gave up 9 bases; unmatched junction bases: 4. CDR3 length: 14 residues. The CDR3 sequence: CASSGDRGASPLHF. The CDR3 region has the DNA TGTGCCAGCAGCGGGGACAGGGGAGCTTCACCCCTCCACTTT.

This chain joins TRBV7-2 and TRBJ1-2; D is unresolved. CDR3 length: 15 amino acids. Germline lookup yields CDR1 SGHTA and CDR2 FQGNSA. Trimming shortened V by 1 base and J by 4 bases, and 13 bases separated the two germline ends. In nucleotides, the CDR3 is TGTGCCAGCAGCTTAGTAGCCGACGGACCCTATGGCTACACCTTC. Translation: CASSLVADGPYGYTF. Variable domain in full (rest from reference TRBV7-2 and TRBJ1-2): GAGVSQSPSNKVTEKGKDVELRCDPISGHTALYWYRQSLGQGLEFLIYFQGNSAPDKSGLPSDRFSAERTGGSVSTLTIQRTQQEDSAVYLCASSLVADGPYGYTFGSGTRLTVV.

The rearrangement joins TRBV29-1 to TRBJ2-5, with D possibly matching TRBD2 (5 bases). CDR1 SQVTM and CDR2 ANQGSEA come from the germline V gene. Deletions cut 1 base from V and 5 bases from J, with 23 bases between. The CDR3 is made up of 17 amino acids. The CDR3 sequence: CSVEGGAGDSSWETQYF. The CDR3 DNA follows: TGCAGCGTTGAAGGGGGTGCGGGCGACTCCTCTTGGGAGACCCAGTACTTC.

V gene TRBV5-1 combines with J gene TRBJ2-1; 7 bases match TRBD2. CDR1 SGHRS and CDR2 YFSETQ come from the germline V gene. Trimming took 2 bases from V and 5 from J; bases not matched to a gene: 7. The CDR3 has 15 residues. The chain's CDR3 is CASSLSTSPNNEQFF. The CDR3 DNA sequence: TGCGCCAGCAGCTTATCGACTAGCCCTAACAATGAGCAGTTCTTC.